This passage covers 22 T cell receptor beta chains from one sample sequenced in a study of T-cell reconstitution after alpha-beta-depleted transplantation in children. This sample's TCRbeta library carried unique molecular identifier barcodes. Via MiXCR, TCRdb re-called the PCR reads, giving one row per CDR3 protein. The sample lists around 600,000 distinct CDR3 sequences; about 21% were seen once. The input for sequencing was PBMCs, mostly from graft donor cells, taken 360 days after TCRalphabeta/CD19-depleted stem cell transplant. The source of these receptors is a boy under three years old who had a stem cell transplant for acute myeloid leukemia, so the T cells may come from the graft donor.

The table lists this clonotype with a few counts. The chain couples TRBV5-4 to TRBJ1-1; TRBD1 matches at 11 bases. Germline values: CDR1 SGHNT, CDR2 YYREEE (reference sequence). The J segment lost 5 bases and the V segment lost 3 bases, leaving 12 bases of the junction unmatched. This CDR3 contains 17 residues. CDR3 DNA sequence: TGTGCCAGCAGCTCACATCGGACAGGGGGCCTGGGTACTGAAGCTTTCTTT. Its protein product is CASSSHRTGGLGTEAFF.

The rearrangement links TRBV15 to TRBJ2-7, with a possible D match to TRBD1 (6 bases). CDR1 and CDR2 (germline): LNHNV, YYDKDF (reference sequence). The CDR3 contains 16 residues. Trimming removed 4 bases at V and 0 bases at J, with 16 bases between. CDR3 DNA: TGTGCCACCAGCACTAAATGGGGGCCGAGCTCCTACGAGCAGTACTTC. It is translated as CATSTKWGPSSYEQYF.

The table lists this clonotype with many counts. The rearrangement joins TRBV20-1 to TRBJ2-3; 7 bases agree with TRBD1. The CDR3 runs to 14 residues. Germline-derived CDR1 and CDR2 are DFQATT and SNEGSKA (reference sequence). V shed 2 bases and J 2 bases; nucleotides not matched to a gene: 4. The CDR3 loop is CSARSTGATDTQYF. DNA for the CDR3: TGCAGTGCTAGATCCACAGGGGCCACAGATACGCAGTATTTT.

This clonotype came up a few times. The chain couples TRBV29-1 to TRBJ1-2; tentative D call: TRBD1 (6 bases). This CDR3 has 12 amino acids. CDR1 is SQVTM and CDR2 is ANQGSEA in the germline V gene. V was clipped by 6 bases and J by 7 bases, with 15 bases between them. This CDR3 reads CSVLTGQGGYTF. CDR3 coding DNA: TGCAGCGTCCTAACAGGGCAGGGTGGCTACACCTTC.

This clonotype was detected a few times. The chain employs TRBV7-3 and TRBJ2-3; 8 bases map to TRBD2. V lost 4 bases, J lost 4 bases, and 7 bases stayed unmatched. Germline assignment: CDR1 SGHTA and CDR2 FQGTGA. The CDR3 contains 15 residues. The CDR3, as DNA: TGTGCCAGCAGCTCTTCGGGGGGGCCGCCAGATACGCAGTATTTT. Amino acids: CASSSSGGPPDTQYF.

The chain employs TRBV7-9 and TRBJ2-7; 7 bases line up with TRBD1. The CDR3 is 15 residues long. Germline trimming cut 6 bases from V and 4 bases from J; bases unmatched to any gene: 12. Germline V gene lookup returns CDR1 SEHNR and CDR2 FQNEAQ (reference sequence). As DNA, the CDR3 is TGTGCCAGCAGTCGGACAGGATCGCCCCTTTACGAGCAGTACGTC. As protein: CASSRTGSPLYEQYV.

This chain joins TRBV10-3 and TRBJ1-1, with a weak D call TRBD1 (5 bases). Between the trimmed V and J ends, which lost 3 bases and 0 bases, there was a span of 17 bases. The CDR3 contains 17 residues. Per germline, CDR1 ENHRY and CDR2 SYGVKD. In DNA form, the CDR3 reads TGTGCCATCAGTGATCTCAACAGGAGCCTCATGAACACTGAAGCTTTCTTT. Translating it yields CAISDLNRSLMNTEAFF.

V usage is TRBV24-1 and J usage is TRBJ2-5; 7 nucleotides agree with TRBD2. CDR3 length: 16 amino acids. The germline V gene has CDR1 KGHDR and CDR2 SFDVKD. Trimming cost V 3 bases and J 4 bases; bases outside gene matches: 10. CDR3 nucleotide sequence: TGTGCCACCAGTGATCCCGCCCGGGACTACTCAGAGACCCAGTACTTC. Its translation is CATSDPARDYSETQYF.

The sample holds many counts of this clonotype. The gene calls are TRBV5-5 and TRBJ2-3; 8 positions agree with TRBD2. Germline V gene lookup returns CDR1 SGHKS and CDR2 YYEKEE (reference sequence). The CDR3 runs 16 residues. The junction had 5 bases not matched to a gene; V was cut back by 1 base and J by 1 base. The CDR3 sequence: CASSLFGGAGTDTQYF. The CDR3 nucleotides are TGTGCCAGCAGCTTGTTCGGGGGGGCCGGCACAGATACGCAGTATTTT.

This clonotype occurred a few times. The chain links TRBV12-3 or TRBV12-4 to TRBJ2-3, with TRBD2 identical over 8 bases. Trimming removed 6 bases from V and 1 base from J; junction bases left unmatched: 6. There are 15 residues in the CDR3. The CDR3 DNA follows: TGTGCCAGCAGCTTTCGGCGGGGGGGCACAGATACGCAGTATTTT. It codes for CASSFRRGGTDTQYF.

This sequence joins TRBV18 and TRBJ1-4; D not resolved. The CDR3 spans 13 residues. Germline assignment: CDR1 KGHSH and CDR2 LQKENI. The ends were cut back, 6 bases at V and 5 bases at J, with 10 bases in the middle. Here the CDR3 DNA reads TGTGCCAGCTCTCCCACACGGAATGAAAAACTGTTTTTT. This codes for CASSPTRNEKLFF.

The rearrangement uses TRBV20-1 and TRBJ1-1; D call uncertain. CDR1 is DFQATT, CDR2 SNEGSKA, per germline (reference sequence). Trimming cost V 6 bases and J 1 base, with 18 bases left between them. CDR3 length equals 15 residues. CDR3 amino acids: CSADQPGRRNTEAFF. The CDR3 DNA follows: TGCAGTGCCGACCAGCCTGGGCGACGGAACACTGAAGCTTTCTTT.

The sample holds many counts of this clonotype. The V call is TRBV2, the J call TRBJ2-5, with 10 bases fitting TRBD2. J gave up 1 base and V 5 bases, and 4 bases lay outside the gene matches. CDR1 and CDR2 from the germline V gene are SNHLY and FYNNEI. The CDR3 has 15 amino acids. CDR3 in DNA: TGTGCCAGCAGTCGCCGGACTAGCGGCCAAGAGACCCAGTACTTC. Translating gives CASSRRTSGQETQYF.

This clonotype was seen only once. The chain carries TRBV4-3 and TRBJ2-3, with 7 bases lining up with TRBD2. After removal of 0 bases from V and 4 bases from J, the junction contained 7 bases not matched to a gene. CDR3 size: 16 residues. Germline V CDR1 and CDR2: LGHNA, YSLEER. The CDR3 protein is CASSQDSMGGADTQYF. CDR3 coding DNA: TGCGCCAGCAGCCAAGATTCTATGGGGGGGGCAGATACGCAGTATTTT.

This clonotype has at least ten counts. The CDR3 nucleotides read TGTGCCAGCAGTTTATACGGAACTAACTATGGCTACACCTTC. Protein: CASSLYGTNYGYTF. The V call is TRBV28, the J call TRBJ1-2; D unclear. This CDR3 contains 14 residues. CDR1 and CDR2 (germline): MDHEN, SYDVKM. The germline V and J ends were trimmed by 1 base and 0 bases, with 6 bases remaining between them.

This clonotype was detected many times. V usage is TRBV20-1 and J usage is TRBJ1-2; tentative D call: TRBD1 (5 bases). The CDR3 has 13 residues. Between the trimmed V and J ends, which lost 6 bases and 7 bases, there was a span of 18 bases. CDR1 DFQATT and CDR2 SNEGSKA come from the germline V gene (reference sequence). The CDR3 loop reads CSAKLWGSSGYTF. In DNA, the CDR3 is TGCAGTGCAAAGCTTTGGGGCTCAAGTGGCTACACCTTC.

This chain connects TRBV12-3 or TRBV12-4 to TRBJ1-1; TRBD1 aligns across 7 bases. V was clipped by 5 bases and J by 0 bases; unmatched bases: 6. CDR3 length: 15 amino acids. CDR3 residues: CASSRQGLVNTEAFF. The CDR3 DNA reads TGTGCCAGCAGTCGACAGGGTCTCGTGAACACTGAAGCTTTCTTT.

The rearrangement joins TRBV12-3 or TRBV12-4 to TRBJ1-1; 7 bases line up with TRBD1. With V trimmed by 6 bases and J by 7 bases, 8 bases remained unmatched. This CDR3 region has 13 residues. The CDR3 nucleotides read TGTGCCAGCAGCAGGGGGTCGGCAGGTGAAGCTTTCTTT. Its translation is CASSRGSAGEAFF.

The gene calls are TRBV12-3 or TRBV12-4 and TRBJ2-5; TRBD2 is a possible D gene (5 bases). V was trimmed by 5 bases and J by 5 bases, leaving 9 bases between them. The CDR3 is 12 amino acids. CDR3 DNA sequence: TGTGCCAGCAGTCGGGGAGTGGAGACCCAGTACTTC. Translation gives CASSRGVETQYF.

This clonotype was counted a few times. This chain uses TRBV27 with TRBJ1-1; 7 bases map to TRBD1. V lost 5 bases and J lost 1; bases outside the gene matches: 4. The CDR3 contains 14 residues. Germline lookup yields CDR1 MNHEY and CDR2 SMNVEV (reference sequence). CDR3 in DNA: TGTGCCAGCAGTATCGGACAGGCGAACACTGAAGCTTTCTTT. Its translation is CASSIGQANTEAFF.

The chain is built from TRBV6-1 and TRBJ2-1, with D possibly being TRBD1 (6 bases). The CDR3 has 12 residues. Germline V gene data show CDR1 as MNHNS and CDR2 as SASEGT. V was clipped by 5 bases and J by 9 bases, with 11 bases between them. CDR3 DNA: TGTGCCAGCAGTACCCAGGGGACTGAGCAGTTCTTC. Its translation is CASSTQGTEQFF.

This clonotype was counted between two and nine times. The chain is built from TRBV12-3 or TRBV12-4 and TRBJ1-5; no clear D gene. The V gene lost 5 bases and the J gene lost 1 base, with 3 bases spanning the gap. The CDR3 extends over 12 amino acids. The CDR3 region is CASSRSNQPQHF. The CDR3 nucleotides are TGTGCCAGCAGTCGGAGCAATCAGCCCCAGCATTTT.